The rows below give T cell receptor beta chains drawn from one sample of a study of spatial heterogeneity in lung cancer. One entry per CDR3 protein, called by TCRdb with MiXCR from the 5' RACE reads. The sample lists some 54,000 distinct CDR3 sequences; less than 9% were seen once. The source was PBMCs, collected at follow-up. All receptors derive from a female donor with early-stage non-small cell lung cancer. CDR3s include the opening cysteine and the closing phenylalanine or tryptophan. A D gene is named only where the DNA matches it firmly. Clone size is given for some rows only: seen once, a few or many times, or a class if the clone is expanded.

V	D	J	size	DNA	CDR3
TRBV2	-	TRBJ2-5	few	TGTGCCAGCAGGGGTGGGTCGCAAGAGACCCAGTACTTC	CASRGGSQETQYF
TRBV7-2	-	TRBJ1-6	many	TGTGCCAGCAGCGAACCAGGGGTTGGATCACCCCTCCACTTT	CASSEPGVGSPLHF
TRBV7-6	-	TRBJ2-5	many	TGTGCCAGCAGCCCACTCCATGGGGGTTGGCAAGAGACCCAGTACTTC	CASSPLHGGWQETQYF
TRBV11-2	TRBD1	TRBJ1-1	many	TGTGCCAGCAGCGCAAACAGGGGGCTAACTACTAAAGCTTTCTTT	CASSANRGLTTKAFF
TRBV2	-	TRBJ1-2	few	TGTGCCAGCAGTGAGACTGATCTCGGCTCCGGCTACACCTTC	CASSETDLGSGYTF
TRBV9	-	TRBJ2-7	many	TGTGCCAGCAGCGGAGACGGCTACGAGCAGTACTTC	CASSGDGYEQYF
TRBV7-2	-	TRBJ1-1	-	TGTGCCAGCAGCCCCTCCACGGCGAACACTGAAGCTTTCTTT	CASSPSTANTEAFF
TRBV7-9	TRBD1	TRBJ2-7	many	TGTGCCAGCAGCCAGAGGCAGGGGGTGAGCCTTTACTTC	CASSQRQGVSLYF
TRBV10-3	-	TRBJ1-4	-	TGTGCCACAAGGACGGAGGAGTTTGAAAAACTGTTTTTT	CATRTEEFEKLFF
TRBV24-1	-	TRBJ1-5	few	TGTGCCACCAGTGACCGCCCCCGGGGGAGTGGCAATCAGCCCCAGCATTTT	CATSDRPRGSGNQPQHF
TRBV28	-	TRBJ1-2	few	TGTGCCAGCAGTTTAAGGGCTGGCGGGGGTACCTATGGCTACACCTTC	CASSLRAGGGTYGYTF
TRBV29-1	TRBD2	TRBJ2-1	few	TGCAGCGTTGTCCCGACTAGCGGGGTATACAATGAGCAGTTCTTC	CSVVPTSGVYNEQFF
TRBV29-1	-	TRBJ2-5	many	TGCAGCGTTGTGGGAATTGGTCAAGAGACCCAGTACTTC	CSVVGIGQETQYF
TRBV7-2	TRBD1	TRBJ1-1	few	TGTGCCAGCAGCTTATTCGGGACAGGGGCTAACACTGAAGCTTTCTTT	CASSLFGTGANTEAFF
TRBV5-1	TRBD1	TRBJ2-5	-	TGCGCCAGCAGCTTGGGACAGGGAAGCCAAGAGACCCAGTACTTC	CASSLGQGSQETQYF
TRBV7-2	TRBD2	TRBJ2-3	many	TGTGCCAGCAGCTTTTTTGGGACTAGCGGGGGGGTATTTGATTTT	CASSFFGTSGGVFDF
TRBV7-2	-	TRBJ1-5	-	TGTGCCAGCAGCTCCCCGGGAGGGAGGGTTAGTCAGCCCCAGCATTTT	CASSSPGGRVSQPQHF
TRBV4-3	-	TRBJ1-1	many	TGCGCCAGCAGCCAAGCGCGGCAGCTTGAAGCTTTCTTT	CASSQARQLEAFF
TRBV11-2	TRBD1	TRBJ2-7	-	TGTGCCAGCAGCCTTCTCGGGACAGTCTACGAGCAGTACTTC	CASSLLGTVYEQYF
TRBV13	TRBD2	TRBJ2-6	few	TGTGCCAGCAGCCCCTGGGGAGGGCCTGGGGCCAACGTCCTGACTTTC	CASSPWGGPGANVLTF
TRBV4-1	-	TRBJ1-3	many	TGCGCCAGCAGCCCTTTTAGGACCACTGGAAACACCATATATTTT	CASSPFRTTGNTIYF
TRBV27	TRBD2	TRBJ2-7	many	TGTGCCAGCAGTTTAGGGACTAGCGGGTACGAGCAGTACTTC	CASSLGTSGYEQYF
TRBV20-1	-	TRBJ1-4	-	TGCAGTGCCTCGCCCAGGTTTGCTAATGAAAAACTGTTTTTT	CSASPRFANEKLFF
TRBV5-1	TRBD1	TRBJ1-5	many	TGCGCCAGCAGCTTCGGGACAGACAATAGCAATCAGCCCCAGCATTTT	CASSFGTDNSNQPQHF
TRBV5-1	TRBD1	TRBJ1-1	many	TGCGCCAGCAGCTTGGTTGGGACAGGGGGATATGAAGCTTTCTTT	CASSLVGTGGYEAFF
TRBV7-2	TRBD2	TRBJ2-2	many	TGTGCCAGGAAGCTAGCGGGGGCTCCGGGCACCGGGGAGCTGTTTTTT	CARKLAGAPGTGELFF
TRBV20-1	TRBD1	TRBJ1-5	few	TGCAGTGCACCGGACAGGGGAGGGAATCAGCCCCAGCATTTT	CSAPDRGGNQPQHF
TRBV6-5	-	TRBJ1-1	-	TGTGCCAGCAGTTTCCTTGGGAGGCACACTGAAGCTTTCTTT	CASSFLGRHTEAFF
TRBV20-1	TRBD1	TRBJ2-7	many	TGCAGTGCTAACAGGGGCTACGAGCAGTACTTC	CSANRGYEQYF
TRBV20-1	-	TRBJ1-1	-	TGCAGTGCTAGAGATGGGGGGATGAACACTGAAGCTTTCTTT	CSARDGGMNTEAFF
TRBV7-3	-	TRBJ2-3	once	TGTGCCAGCAGCTTAGGGGTAGCAGATACGCAGTATTTT	CASSLGVADTQYF
TRBV27	-	TRBJ2-5	-	TGTGCCAGCAGCCTTCGAGGGACGGAGACCCAGTACTTC	CASSLRGTETQYF
TRBV12-3/TRBV12-4	TRBD1	TRBJ2-2	-	TGTGCCAGCACCGACAGGGGGGCCGGGGAGCTGTTTTTT	CASTDRGAGELFF
TRBV6-6	-	TRBJ1-1	-	TGTGCCAGCAGTTACTTAGCGGATGACACTGAAGCTTTCTTT	CASSYLADDTEAFF
TRBV28	TRBD2	TRBJ2-1	many	TGTGCCAGCAGTTTGGCGGGACTAGCGGCAAATGAGCAGTTCTTC	CASSLAGLAANEQFF
TRBV7-9	TRBD2	TRBJ2-3	few	TGTGCCAGCAGCTTCGGGGGGGCGGGAGCCCGCACAGATACGCAGTATTTT	CASSFGGAGARTDTQYF
TRBV27	-	TRBJ1-2	few	TGTGCCAGCAGTTTCAACAGTAACTATGGCTACACCTTC	CASSFNSNYGYTF
TRBV10-1	-	TRBJ1-1	few	TGCGCCAGCAGTCTTCGCCCGAACACTGAAGCTTTCTTT	CASSLRPNTEAFF
TRBV5-1	-	TRBJ1-1	many	TGCGCCAGCAGCTTGGCTGGACAGACGAACACTGAAGCTTTCTTT	CASSLAGQTNTEAFF
TRBV5-1	-	TRBJ1-2	few	TGCGCCAGGTATTGGGACCCATCTAACTATGGCTACACCTTC	CARYWDPSNYGYTF
TRBV7-6	-	TRBJ2-6	many	TGTGCCAGCAGCTATGTCGGAAGTGCTGGGGCCAACGTCCTGACTTTC	CASSYVGSAGANVLTF
TRBV7-2	-	TRBJ2-2	many	TGTGCCAGCGTACAGGACGGGCCCGGGGAGCTGTTTTTT	CASVQDGPGELFF